This TCR beta chain is from a study of blood T cell repertoires in COVID-19. The overall study: COVID-19 samples collected from the United States, Italy and Spain covered acute and convalescent phases. In each case, the material was cDNA or gDNA derived from T cells, B-cell-depleted T cells, or PBMCs.

Per the original methods: Estimation of nucleated cell counts relied on the amplification of reference gene primers. The repertoire was sequenced with immunoSEQ multiplex PCR; TCRdb's copy has only in-frame clones and lacks some. The D gene and trimming were derived from the DNA, and the V and J assignments and clone size from that table. The sample holds more than 80,000 clones, roughly 86% seen once. The CDR3 consists of 13 residues. The germline CDR1 and CDR2 sequences are LNHDA and SQIVND (reference sequence). Between the trimmed V and J ends, which lost 7 bases and 4 bases, there was a span of 14 bases.

Source material: peripheral blood. The chain uses TRBV19 and TRBJ2-7; D is possibly TRBD2 (6 bases). The origin of this receptor is a man between 50 and 59 years old with active COVID-19. CDR3 region: CASIGGGRYEQYF. CDR3 DNA: TGTGCCAGTATCGGGGGAGGCCGGTACGAGCAGTACTTC.